The rows below give T cell receptor beta chains drawn from one sample of a study of blood T cell repertoires in COVID-19. Measured with immunoSEQ multiplex PCR; TCRdb has only the in-frame clones, and not every one. The profile shows about 120,000 clones, roughly 80% of them singletons. The sample taken for sequencing was peripheral blood. These receptors came from a man between 65 and 85 years old with acute or convalescent COVID-19. CDR3s leave out the opening cysteine and the closing phenylalanine or tryptophan.

len: 12
j_gene: TRBJ2-3
v_gene: TRBV2
CDR3aa: ASRSREDTDTQY

len: 12
j_gene: TRBJ2-7
v_gene: TRBV6-5
CDR3aa: ASSGMGTLREQY

len: 12
j_gene: TRBJ1-5
v_gene: TRBV6-5
CDR3aa: ASSYSNRDQPQH

len: 14
j_gene: TRBJ2-3
v_gene: TRBV5-5
CDR3aa: ASSPGEGRVTDTQY

len: 12
j_gene: TRBJ2-5
v_gene: TRBV28
CDR3aa: ASSFRGLGETQY

len: 14
j_gene: TRBJ2-6
v_gene: TRBV3-1/TRBV3-2
CDR3aa: ASSQYRGPGANVLT

len: 12
j_gene: TRBJ1-1
v_gene: TRBV5-1
CDR3aa: ASSSGTPNTEAF

len: 12
j_gene: TRBJ2-3
v_gene: TRBV30
CDR3aa: AWRVTGLGDTQY

len: 11
j_gene: TRBJ1-1
v_gene: TRBV12-3/TRBV12-4
CDR3aa: ASSYTGNTEAF

len: 13
j_gene: TRBJ1-2
v_gene: TRBV6-5
CDR3aa: ASSYSIGPGSGYT

len: 11
j_gene: TRBJ1-1
v_gene: TRBV3-1/TRBV3-2
CDR3aa: ASSPLGGTEAF

len: 16
j_gene: TRBJ2-6
v_gene: TRBV7-6
CDR3aa: ASSLSLRRQGGANVLT

len: 13
j_gene: TRBJ1-4
v_gene: TRBV29-1
CDR3aa: SVEPAQGVGEKLF

len: 14
j_gene: TRBJ1-3
v_gene: TRBV19
CDR3aa: ASSDYRQGSGNTIY

len: 13
j_gene: TRBJ1-5
v_gene: TRBV11-2
CDR3aa: ASSLGQGLHQPQH

len: 11
j_gene: TRBJ1-2
v_gene: TRBV30
CDR3aa: AWSVGRGYGYT

len: 14
j_gene: TRBJ1-3
v_gene: TRBV6-6
CDR3aa: ASSYGDRASGNTIY

len: 14
j_gene: TRBJ2-3
v_gene: TRBV4-2
CDR3aa: ASSPYRDTSTDTQY

len: 12
j_gene: TRBJ2-5
v_gene: TRBV7-2
CDR3aa: ASSLGTVSETQY

len: 13
j_gene: TRBJ2-3
v_gene: TRBV19
CDR3aa: ASSLRQGSTDTQY

len: 15
j_gene: TRBJ2-5
v_gene: TRBV21-1
CDR3aa: ASSKERTGALWETQY

len: 13
j_gene: TRBJ2-5
v_gene: TRBV13
CDR3aa: ASSLGQGARETQY

len: 13
j_gene: TRBJ2-7
v_gene: TRBV11-2
CDR3aa: ASSLGVTGLYEQY

len: 11
j_gene: TRBJ2-1
v_gene: TRBV28
CDR3aa: ASSPGQGYEQF

len: 10
j_gene: TRBJ2-3
v_gene: TRBV29-1
CDR3aa: SGDRGTDTQY

len: 11
j_gene: TRBJ2-5
v_gene: TRBV11-3
CDR3aa: ASSFAVQETQY

len: 14
j_gene: TRBJ2-3
v_gene: TRBV21-1
CDR3aa: ASSKPDTHFTDTQY

len: 12
j_gene: TRBJ1-4
v_gene: TRBV7-2
CDR3aa: ASSSTGQGEKLF

len: 14
j_gene: TRBJ1-5
v_gene: TRBV19
CDR3aa: ASSIQGSYSNQPQH

len: 14
j_gene: TRBJ2-1
v_gene: TRBV29-1
CDR3aa: SVPRGRASSYNEQF

len: 12
j_gene: TRBJ2-3
v_gene: TRBV7-2
CDR3aa: ASSLVWGPDTQY

len: 12
j_gene: TRBJ1-1
v_gene: TRBV29-1
CDR3aa: SVEELGGNTEAF

len: 13
j_gene: TRBJ1-2
v_gene: TRBV4-2
CDR3aa: ASSQGDRDNYGYT

len: 13
j_gene: TRBJ1-3
v_gene: TRBV5-8
CDR3aa: ASSIQGTLGNTIY

len: 12
j_gene: TRBJ1-6
v_gene: TRBV11-1
CDR3aa: ASSQGPTGLPLH